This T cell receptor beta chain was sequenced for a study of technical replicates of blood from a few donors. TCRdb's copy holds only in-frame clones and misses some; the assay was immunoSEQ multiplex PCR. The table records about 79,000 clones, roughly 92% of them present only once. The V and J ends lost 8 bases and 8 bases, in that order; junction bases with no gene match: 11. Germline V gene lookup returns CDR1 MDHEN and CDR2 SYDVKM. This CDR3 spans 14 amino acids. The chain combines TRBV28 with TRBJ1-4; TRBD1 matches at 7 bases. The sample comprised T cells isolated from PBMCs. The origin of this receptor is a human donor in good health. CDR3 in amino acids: CASGRQGVNEKLFF. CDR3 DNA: TGTGCCAGCGGACGACAGGGTGTGAACGAAAAACTGTTTTTT. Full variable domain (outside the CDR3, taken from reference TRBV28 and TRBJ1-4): DVKVTQSSRYLVKRTGEKVFLECVQDMDHENMFWYRQDPGLGLRLIYFSYDVKMKEKGDIPEGYSVSREKKERFSLILESASTNQTSMYLCASGRQGVNEKLFFGSGTQLSVL.